This T cell receptor beta chain was identified in a study of T-cell reconstitution after alpha-beta-depleted transplantation in children listed by TCRdb under 2016. In terms of the full investigation: Using TCR repertoire profiling, the study quantitatively followed how T-cell immune reconstitution unfolded in children after TCRalphabeta/CD19-depleted allogeneic hematopoietic cell transplantation. Study-level results and caveats: Apparently early alphabetaT-cell count recovery about two months after transplant reportedly relied on only several hundred rapidly expanded clones derived from non-depleted graft cells. Over the following months the frequencies of hyperexpanded clones went down, and after one year T-cell counts and TCRbeta diversity were mostly credited to newly produced T cells. The high TCRbeta diversity at day 60 in some patients was ascribed to recipient T cells and intrathymic progenitors that had survived conditioning.

There are many counts of this clonotype. The antigen it binds to is not known. Nothing much larger sits one base from this clone, and base qualities are not available. Library generation was performed with PCR. The instrument was an Illumina HiSeq 2500. TCR library preparation used molecular barcoding, with unique molecular identifiers applied to normalize quantification of the TCRbeta repertoire. TCRdb took the public reads, trimmed them with fastp at Q25, ran MiXCR for clone calling and kept in-frame beta chains. Merged by CDR3 protein, the rows form single entries marked with the most common genes and DNA. In this sample the table shows hundreds of thousands of distinct CDR3 sequences, around 10% of which occur a single time. Clones ranked in the top ten supply approximately 7% of the sample. Sequences LGHDT (CDR1) and YNNKEL (CDR2) are obtained from the germline V gene (reference sequence). Its CDR3 holds 13 amino acids, cysteine through phenylalanine. This entry keeps only the CDR3 DNA: 39 bases, framed from base 1. The V end loses 3 bases and the J end loses 4 bases, and a stretch of 7 bases separates them.

In the paper's terms, the treatment or condition label means: allogeneic hematopoietic cell transplantation with graft depleted of TCRalphabeta T cells and CD19 B cells. Transplant recipients were children who received TCRalphabeta/CD19-depleted allogeneic hematopoietic cell grafts. The starting material was PBMCs, obtained before TCRalphabeta/CD19-depleted stem cell transplant. This sequence originates from a boy younger than two with acute myeloid leukemia, due to receive a stem cell transplant. The chain is made from TRBV3-1 and TRBJ2-1; a tentative D call is TRBD1 (5 bases match). The CDR3 reads CASSHDSYNEQFF. Here is the DNA: TGTGCCAGCAGCCATGACAGTTACAATGAGCAGTTCTTC.